A selection of T cell receptor beta chains follows, all from one sample in a study of control samples from healthy donors and cancer patients. The assay was immunoSEQ multiplex PCR, and TCRdb's table has in-frame clones only and misses some. Of 150,000 to 200,000 clones detected, approximately 94% appear once; the ten largest clones hold over 1.3%. Material: blood. These receptors were collected from a woman under 30 in good health. CDR3s include the opening cysteine and the closing phenylalanine or tryptophan. Each record gives: J gene, V gene, CDR3 length, clone size, D gene, CDR3 DNA, CDR3 protein. D genes are given only for firm matches. Clone sizes are given selectively: once, few, many, or a class where the clone is expanded.

TRBJ2-3 TRBV11-2 16 - TRBD1 TGTGCCAGCAGCTTAATCACAGGGGGCAGCACAGATACGCAGTATTTT CASSLITGGSTDTQYF
TRBJ1-1 TRBV11-2 15 - - TGTGCCAGCAGCTTAGATCTTGGCCGAAACACTGAAGCTTTCTTT CASSLDLGRNTEAFF
TRBJ2-1 TRBV3-1/TRBV3-2 16 - TRBD2 TGTGCCAGCAGCCAGTTGGGGGGAGGGCCCGGCAATGAGCAGTTCTTC CASSQLGGGPGNEQFF
TRBJ1-4 TRBV19 14 once - TGTGCCAGTAGTATGAGCAGGCTTAATGAAAAACTGTTTTTT CASSMSRLNEKLFF
TRBJ1-2 TRBV25-1 14 - - TGTGCCAGCAGTGAAATGGTGTCAGGGGTACGTTACACCTTC CASSEMVSGVRYTF
TRBJ1-1 TRBV28 14 once - TGTGCCAGCAGTCCCCCGACGGGAAACACTGAAGCTTTCTTT CASSPPTGNTEAFF
TRBJ2-1 TRBV4-1 14 once - TGCGCCAGCAGCCAAGAGGCTGACCGTCGGGGGCAGTTCTTC CASSQEADRRGQFF
TRBJ1-4 TRBV7-9 15 - TRBD1 TGTGCCAGCAGCTCCTCGCAGGGGGCTCGTGAAAAACTGTTTTTT CASSSSQGAREKLFF
TRBJ1-5 TRBV28 15 - - TGTGCCAGCACCTTTTCTGACAGGAAGAGGCAGCCCCAGCATTTT CASTFSDRKRQPQHF
TRBJ2-3 TRBV5-6 16 - - TGTGCCAGCAGCTCGGGGGACAGAGATTTATTAGGTACGCAGTATTTT CASSSGDRDLLGTQYF
TRBJ2-1 TRBV19 19 - - TGTGCCAGTAGTATCCCTTCCAACATACAGGGTTCACTCTACAATGAGCAGTTCTTC CASSIPSNIQGSLYNEQFF
TRBJ2-7 TRBV18 13 - - TGTGCCAGCTCACCACTTAACGGTTACGAGCAGTACTTC CASSPLNGYEQYF
TRBJ2-7 TRBV7-2 14 - - TGTGCCAGCACCCCGAGAGGGCAGTCCTACGAGCAGTACTTC CASTPRGQSYEQYF
TRBJ1-4 TRBV7-9 14 - - TGTGCCAGCAGCAAGGGGGGGACTAATGAAAAACTGTTTTTT CASSKGGTNEKLFF
TRBJ2-2 TRBV19 13 - - TGTGCCAGTACCACAGGGTTCACCGGGGAGCTGTTTTTT CASTTGFTGELFF
TRBJ1-2 TRBV2 18 - - TGTGCCAGCAGTGAAAATTTAATCAAGGCACCCTCTAACTATGGCTACACCTTC CASSENLIKAPSNYGYTF
TRBJ2-3 TRBV11-2 18 once TRBD2 TGTGCCAGCAGCTTAAGGCGGACTAGCGGGAGTAGCACAGATACGCAGTATTTT CASSLRRTSGSSTDTQYF
TRBJ1-2 TRBV7-6 15 - - TGTGCCAGCAGCCCAGAGGTCAGGGGCTGGTATGGCTACACCTTC CASSPEVRGWYGYTF
TRBJ1-2 TRBV6-4 11 - - TGTGCCAGCAGTGACCCCCCTGTGTGGACCTTC CASSDPPVWTF
TRBJ2-3 TRBV6-2/TRBV6-3 18 - - TGTGCCAGCAGTTCGAAACCGGGCCGAGAGATTCCCACAGATACGCAGTATTTT CASSSKPGREIPTDTQYF
TRBJ1-2 TRBV20-1 14 - TRBD1 TGCAGTGCTAGTGGGTCAGGGGGGGACTATGGCTACACCTTC CSASGSGGDYGYTF
TRBJ1-1 TRBV10-3 15 - TRBD1 TGTGCCATCAGTGACAGACAGGGGCAGAACACTGAAGCTTTCTTT CAISDRQGQNTEAFF
TRBJ2-7 TRBV27 15 - - TGTGCCAGCAGTCTCAGCCTCAGAGTTTCCTACGAGCAGTACTTC CASSLSLRVSYEQYF